The entry below gives a single TCR beta chain sequence along with its context. Its antigen is still unknown. No base qualities exist here, and no much larger clone lies one base off it. For the CD8 naive samples, CD45RO-negative cells were positively selected for CCR7, yielding a CD45RA+CCR7+ population from which TemRA cells were excluded. The donors were healthy, HIV-negative adults with no recently reported acute infections or vaccinations. Every donor was a Caucasian adult residing in Nashville, Tennessee, USA. Blood was obtained by leukapheresis, after which PBMCs were separated by Ficoll-Histopaque density gradient centrifugation and cryopreserved in liquid nitrogen vapor phase. Analytical flow cytometry was used to check the purity and quantity of each magnetically sorted T cell population. Genomic DNA was isolated from every sorted fraction and measured by UV absorbance on a Nanodrop 2000c.

This specimen belongs to a study of shared clonotypes between healthy human individuals (TCRdb year 2020). With regard to the full study: Two women and a few men aged 18 to 49 years were included in the cohort. For each donor, CD4 naive and CD4 memory were each run on three plates, CD8 naive on two plates, and CD8 memory on one plate. To estimate repertoire size and how much clonotypes are shared between individuals, the study performed deep sequencing of blood TCR repertoires from roughly five healthy adults. Libraries were prepared and TCR repertoires were sequenced by different laboratories using diverse techniques, in order to increase sequencing depth and limit assay-specific biases. Between about 0.85 and 8.9 billion PBMCs per donor were obtained by leukapheresis.

Using the deep immunoSEQ assay, multiplex PCR amplified TCR CDR3 regions from genomic DNA. Extracted genomic DNA from each cell subset was distributed evenly across all wells of several immunoSEQ 96-well plates, and each plate was treated as a replicate. For sorted subsets, roughly 200 ng genomic DNA, equal to 30,000 or so T cell genomes, was loaded into each replicate PCR. Purified libraries were quantified with a Qubit 3.0 fluorometer, sized on a Bioanalyzer 2100, and re-quantified with the KAPA Library Quantification kit. Every immunoSEQ 96-well plate was sequenced on a separate single-read 150-cycle Illumina NextSeq 550 flow cell. The study's processing was this. Because only junctional sequences without quality scores were contained in the immunoSEQ output, filtering matching that applied to full-length reads could not be performed. Sequences were annotated with PyIR, a Python wrapper for IgBLAST v1.9, and V/J genes and CDR3 were assigned using IMGT germline references. Any read was removed if the V/J assignment was weak (E-value above 1e-6), the CDR3 was missing, or the read contained stop codons, out-of-frame junctions, or ambiguous translated residues. V3J clonotypes were defined by identical inferred V gene, J gene, and CDR3 amino acid sequence. To compute the percentage overlap between repertoires, the number of shared unique clonotypes was divided by the size of the smaller repertoire. Repertoire richness was assessed with RTK rarefaction, the Chao1 estimator, and Recon v2.1 estimates of unobserved clonotypes. Generation probabilities were computed with OLGA for all TCRbeta clonotypes obtained by the gDNA method from several donors. This immuneACCESS table, as held by TCRdb, lists in-frame sequences with V and J called but not all clones. Of the missing ones, under half trace to an unresolved V gene in checked studies; the others have no known cause. For V, J and clone size, that table is used; D and trimming come from the DNA. The sample includes just over 2,000,000 clones, with about 95% observed a single time. The leading ten clones occupy about 1.1% of the sample.

Based on the germline V gene, the CDR1 and CDR2 sequences are SGHVS and FQNEAQ. V drops 5 bases and J drops 12 bases, leaving 14 bases in between. Taken from cysteine to phenylalanine, the CDR3 has 13 residues. Of all the DNA, just the CDR3 is kept, 39 bases in frame from base 1. Results the study describes overall, beyond this receptor: Only blood was sampled, and tissue TCR repertoires likely differ from those in blood. Larger estimated clonotype richness was generally found for naive subsets than for memory subsets. About 4.5% of naive CD4, 3.5% of naive CD8, approximately 2% of memory CD4, and 0.35% to 0.4% of memory CD8 clonotypes were shared across several donors. Pairwise subsampling led to the expectation that sequencing depth would affect the degree of clonotype sharing among donors. Clonotypes shared by all four sorted-subset donors showed higher generation probabilities than non-shared clonotypes. Because the study included only a small number of donors, the genetic and exposure-history diversity represented was limited. Even with the large sequencing depth, rarefaction of the sorted-subset datasets indicated that sequencing was incomplete.

The V gene is TRBV7-8 and the J gene is TRBJ1-6; the D gene is not confidently resolved. This sequence was found in a man aged 18 to 30 in good health. Sequencing was done on a sample of naive CD8+ T cells sorted from blood. The cell subset or site label, as the study defines it: CD45RA+CCR7+. At the DNA level, the sequence is TGTGCCAGCAGCCTACTCTTTCCCCTACCCCTCCACTTT. The resulting protein is CASSLLFPLPLHF.